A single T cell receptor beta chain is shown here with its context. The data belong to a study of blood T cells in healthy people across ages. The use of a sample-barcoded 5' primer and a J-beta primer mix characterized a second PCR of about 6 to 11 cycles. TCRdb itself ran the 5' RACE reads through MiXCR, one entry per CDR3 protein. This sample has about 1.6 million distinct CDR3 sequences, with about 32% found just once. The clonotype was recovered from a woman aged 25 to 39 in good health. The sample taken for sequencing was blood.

CDR3 nucleotide sequence: TGTGCCAGCAGCCAATTCGGGACAGGGTACTCTGGGGCCAACGTCCTGACTTTC. Residues: CASSQFGTGYSGANVLTF. The J gene is TRBJ2-6, the V gene TRBV3-1; 9 bases fit TRBD1. Germline CDR1 reads LGHDT; CDR2 reads YNNKEL (reference sequence). The CDR3 has 18 amino acids. Unmatched junction bases numbered 5, after V lost 2 bases and J lost 0 bases. The whole variable domain, remainder taken from reference TRBV3-1 and TRBJ2-6, is DTAVSQTPKYLVTQMGNDKSIKCEQNLGHDTMYWYKQDSKKFLKIMFSYNNKELIINETVPNRFSPKSPDKAHLNLHINSLELGDSAVYFCASSQFGTGYSGANVLTFGAGSRLTVL.